What follows is one T cell receptor beta chain and its context. Its antigen is still unknown. TCRdb fed the reads into MiXCR, producing one record per CDR3 protein. The table lists approximately 320,000 distinct CDR3 sequences, more than 8% of them singletons. This entry comes from a study of T cell repertoires in cytomegalovirus infection. As for the study in general: From public TCR beta signatures came an indication of both CMV infection and matching HLA type. Study-level findings and limits: Within the response measured ex vivo, HLA-C-restricted CMV-specific TCR beta clonotypes were dominant.

V lost 3 bases to trimming and J lost 0 bases, with 12 bases between them. The CDR3 loop spans 16 amino acids. CDR1 and CDR2 (germline): MGHRA, YSYEKL. The origin of this receptor is a human donor in good health (CMV status not recorded). Some clones in this sample may be carry-over from other donors' samples. The chain carries TRBV4-1 and TRBJ1-5; possible D gene TRBD1, 5 bases. The sample consisted of PBMCs. CDR3 in amino acids: CASSQPGPYSNQPQHF. Written as DNA, the CDR3 is TGCGCCAGCAGCCAGCCGGGACCTTATAGCAATCAGCCCCAGCATTTT.